This TCR beta chain was observed in a study of response to subunit inactivated influenza vaccine. The study's findings and limits: The authors suggested that few new T cells are recruited per seasonal influenza vaccination.

The table lists this clonotype with a few counts. What it recognizes is unknown. V lost 4 bases and J lost 2; bases outside the gene matches: 3. Germline assignment: CDR1 LNHDA and CDR2 SQIVND (reference sequence). The CDR3 has 14 amino acids. TCRdb reprocessed the RT-PCR reads with MiXCR, giving one entry per CDR3 protein. The top ten hold about a tenth of the sample, which has 650,000 to 800,000 distinct CDR3 sequences, around 20% seen once. The chain links TRBV19 to TRBJ2-7, with TRBD1 matching over 9 bases. The specimen was PBMCs from blood, collected 5 to 6 days after vaccination. This receptor was obtained from a man aged 45-65 years who received an inactivated influenza vaccine. This CDR3 reads CASSTYRGPYEQYF. The CDR3 nucleotides are TGTGCCAGTAGTACGTACAGGGGGCCCTACGAGCAGTACTTC.